A selection of T cell receptor beta chains follows, all from one sample in a study of blood T cell repertoires in COVID-19. Measured with immunoSEQ multiplex PCR; TCRdb has only the in-frame clones, and not every one. The data contain fewer than 250,000 clones, around four fifths of them singletons. The sequenced sample consisted of peripheral blood. The receptors originated from a man aged 25-45 years with active or convalescent COVID-19. The conserved cysteine and the conserved F or W are not part of the CDR3 here.

v_gene: TRBV5-1; CDR3aa: ASSLVRGGEAF
v_gene: TRBV20-1; CDR3aa: SAPGVYGYT
v_gene: TRBV28; CDR3aa: ASSTARDYYEQY
v_gene: TRBV6-5; CDR3aa: ASTSPGPGGNTIY
v_gene: TRBV19; CDR3aa: ASSMGGMNTEAF
v_gene: TRBV21-1; CDR3aa: ASSKGPVHYEQY
v_gene: TRBV19; CDR3aa: ASRDQAGANTEAF
v_gene: TRBV29-1; CDR3aa: SVWGGRSDTQY
v_gene: TRBV5-6; CDR3aa: ASSERTGPSNQPQH
v_gene: TRBV19; CDR3aa: ATWDRGRETQY
v_gene: TRBV5-6; CDR3aa: ASIRLAGEYEQY
v_gene: TRBV28; CDR3aa: ASSPPMTGGETQY
v_gene: TRBV9; CDR3aa: ASTLTGGYTDTQY
v_gene: TRBV4-3; CDR3aa: ASSQYTDRGAEAF
v_gene: TRBV28; CDR3aa: ASSLGPNTEAF
v_gene: TRBV9; CDR3aa: ASSVGGSGSYEQY
v_gene: TRBV30; CDR3aa: AWSPGTLNEKLF
v_gene: TRBV6-5; CDR3aa: ASTQGAGRQY
v_gene: TRBV7-9; CDR3aa: ASSFQGGLEPQH
v_gene: TRBV6-2/TRBV6-3; CDR3aa: ASSPGQVTDTQY
v_gene: TRBV30; CDR3aa: AWREGVDGYT
v_gene: TRBV10-1; CDR3aa: ASRKDRNTGELF
v_gene: TRBV4-1; CDR3aa: ASSQFFLTIADCFTNTGELF
v_gene: TRBV7-9; CDR3aa: ASSVIVDTQY
v_gene: TRBV11-2; CDR3aa: ASSHFRGHSYEQY
v_gene: TRBV18; CDR3aa: ASSTGVQEKLF
v_gene: TRBV4-2; CDR3aa: ASSQARQGRGGNTIY
v_gene: TRBV7-9; CDR3aa: ASSIPGVEGYETQY
v_gene: TRBV7-2; CDR3aa: ASSLAHGAGSPQH
v_gene: TRBV2; CDR3aa: ATQGMDEKLF
v_gene: TRBV23-1; CDR3aa: ASSHKIHGTAEFEAF
v_gene: TRBV9; CDR3aa: ASSVGGAQIEQY
v_gene: TRBV3-1/TRBV3-2; CDR3aa: ASSIGTVHSGNTIY
v_gene: TRBV6-2/TRBV6-3; CDR3aa: ASSYPPPTESDEQY
v_gene: TRBV9; CDR3aa: ASSDPDRGVTEAF
v_gene: TRBV18; CDR3aa: ASSPQGLGGYT
v_gene: TRBV28; CDR3aa: ASSLRTGGETQY
v_gene: TRBV7-9; CDR3aa: ASSLEGVGYGYT
v_gene: TRBV5-1; CDR3aa: ASSLGLAGGQETQY
v_gene: TRBV4-2; CDR3aa: ASSQETSGLFEQY
v_gene: TRBV2; CDR3aa: ASRGGAGLAALEQY
v_gene: TRBV4-1; CDR3aa: ASSFGQGNTEAF
v_gene: TRBV6-6; CDR3aa: ASSYSRTGPLYGYT
v_gene: TRBV9; CDR3aa: ASSAGLASYQETQY
v_gene: TRBV5-1; CDR3aa: ASSLQTVNTEAF
v_gene: TRBV3-1/TRBV3-2; CDR3aa: ASRRSSGANVLT
v_gene: TRBV11-3; CDR3aa: ASSPGQGDTGELF
v_gene: TRBV19; CDR3aa: ASRNAGYPTDTQY
v_gene: TRBV19; CDR3aa: ASSMLPPIDYNEQF
v_gene: TRBV5-4; CDR3aa: ASSSSNYGYT
v_gene: TRBV5-1; CDR3aa: ASSSATGIMGYGYT
v_gene: TRBV27; CDR3aa: ASSLLEGHEQY
v_gene: TRBV6-2/TRBV6-3; CDR3aa: ASSFKWAEQY
v_gene: TRBV19; CDR3aa: ASSTRDRAFGSTEAF
v_gene: TRBV5-4; CDR3aa: ASSSGEDSPLH
v_gene: TRBV5-1; CDR3aa: ASSLVTGNTEAF
v_gene: TRBV5-1; CDR3aa: ASSSPNQETQY
v_gene: TRBV30; CDR3aa: AWKTRDSHLAKNIQY
v_gene: TRBV4-1; CDR3aa: ASSQVGGPPDNEQF